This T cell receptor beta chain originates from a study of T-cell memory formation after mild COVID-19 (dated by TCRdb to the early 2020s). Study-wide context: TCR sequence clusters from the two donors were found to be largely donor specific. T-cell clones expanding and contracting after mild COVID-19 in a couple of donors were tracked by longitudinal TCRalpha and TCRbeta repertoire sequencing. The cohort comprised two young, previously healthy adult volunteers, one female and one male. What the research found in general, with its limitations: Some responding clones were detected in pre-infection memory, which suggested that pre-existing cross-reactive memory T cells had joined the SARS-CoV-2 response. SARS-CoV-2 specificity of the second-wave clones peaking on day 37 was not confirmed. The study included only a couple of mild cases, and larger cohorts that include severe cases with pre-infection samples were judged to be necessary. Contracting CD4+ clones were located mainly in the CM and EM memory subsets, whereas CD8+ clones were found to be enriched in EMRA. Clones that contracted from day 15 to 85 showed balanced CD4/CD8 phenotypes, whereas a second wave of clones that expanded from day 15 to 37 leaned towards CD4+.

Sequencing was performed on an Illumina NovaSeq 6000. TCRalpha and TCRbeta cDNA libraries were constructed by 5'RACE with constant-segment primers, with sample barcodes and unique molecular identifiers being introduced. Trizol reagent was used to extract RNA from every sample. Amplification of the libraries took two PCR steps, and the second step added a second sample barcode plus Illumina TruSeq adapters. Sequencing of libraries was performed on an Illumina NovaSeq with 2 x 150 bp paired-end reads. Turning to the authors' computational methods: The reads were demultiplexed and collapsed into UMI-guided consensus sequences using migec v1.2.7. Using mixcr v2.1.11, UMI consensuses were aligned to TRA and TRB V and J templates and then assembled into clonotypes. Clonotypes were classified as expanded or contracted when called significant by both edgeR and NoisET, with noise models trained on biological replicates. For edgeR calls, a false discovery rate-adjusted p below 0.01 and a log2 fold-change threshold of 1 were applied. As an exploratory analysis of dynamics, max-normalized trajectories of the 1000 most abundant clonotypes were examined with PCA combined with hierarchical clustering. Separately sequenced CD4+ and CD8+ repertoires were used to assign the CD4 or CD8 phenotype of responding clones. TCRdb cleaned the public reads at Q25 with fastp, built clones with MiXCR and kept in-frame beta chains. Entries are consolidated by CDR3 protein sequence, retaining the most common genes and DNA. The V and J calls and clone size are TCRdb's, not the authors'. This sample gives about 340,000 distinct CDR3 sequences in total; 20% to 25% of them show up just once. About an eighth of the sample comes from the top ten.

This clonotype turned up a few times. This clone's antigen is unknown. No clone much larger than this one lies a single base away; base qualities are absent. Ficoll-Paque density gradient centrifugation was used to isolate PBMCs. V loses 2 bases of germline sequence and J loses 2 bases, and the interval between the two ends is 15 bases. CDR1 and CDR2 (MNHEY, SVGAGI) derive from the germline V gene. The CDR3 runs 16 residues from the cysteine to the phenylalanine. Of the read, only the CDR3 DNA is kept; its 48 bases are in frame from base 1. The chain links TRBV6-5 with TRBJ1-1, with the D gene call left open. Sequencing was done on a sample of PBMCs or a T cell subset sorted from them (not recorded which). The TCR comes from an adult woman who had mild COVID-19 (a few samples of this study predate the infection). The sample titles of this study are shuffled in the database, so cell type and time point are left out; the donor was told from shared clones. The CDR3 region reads CASSYMAAFANTEAFF. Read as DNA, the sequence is TGTGCCAGCAGTTACATGGCAGCCTTTGCAAACACTGAAGCTTTCTTT.